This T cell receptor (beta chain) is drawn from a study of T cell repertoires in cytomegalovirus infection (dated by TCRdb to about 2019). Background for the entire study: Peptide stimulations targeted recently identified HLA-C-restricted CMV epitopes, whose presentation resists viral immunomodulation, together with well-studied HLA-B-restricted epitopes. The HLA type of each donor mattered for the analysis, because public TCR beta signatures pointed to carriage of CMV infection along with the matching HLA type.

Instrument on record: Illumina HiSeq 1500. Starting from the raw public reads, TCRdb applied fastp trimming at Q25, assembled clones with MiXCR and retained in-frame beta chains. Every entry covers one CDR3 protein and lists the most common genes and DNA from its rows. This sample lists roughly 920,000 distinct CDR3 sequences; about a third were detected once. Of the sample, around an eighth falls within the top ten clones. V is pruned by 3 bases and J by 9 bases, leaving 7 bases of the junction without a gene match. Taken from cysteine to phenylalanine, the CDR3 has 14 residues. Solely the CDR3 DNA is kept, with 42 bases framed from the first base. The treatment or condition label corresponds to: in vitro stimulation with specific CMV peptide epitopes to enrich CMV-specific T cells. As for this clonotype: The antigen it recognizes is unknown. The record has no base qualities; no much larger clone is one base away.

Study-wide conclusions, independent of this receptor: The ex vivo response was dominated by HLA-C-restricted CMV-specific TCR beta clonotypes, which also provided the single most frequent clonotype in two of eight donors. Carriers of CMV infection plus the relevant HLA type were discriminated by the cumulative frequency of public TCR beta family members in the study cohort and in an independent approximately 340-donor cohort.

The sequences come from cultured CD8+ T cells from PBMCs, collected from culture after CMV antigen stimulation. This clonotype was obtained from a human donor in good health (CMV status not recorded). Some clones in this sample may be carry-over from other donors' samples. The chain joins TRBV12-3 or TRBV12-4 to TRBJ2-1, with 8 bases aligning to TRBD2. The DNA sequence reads TGTGCCAGCAGTTTTCGGGGGGGGCCTGGTGAGCAGTTCTTC. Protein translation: CASSFRGGPGEQFF.